These 3 T cell receptor beta chains share one sample of origin, sequenced in a study of Ad26.COV2.S vaccination and SARS-CoV-2 variants. Treatment reported: approximately 18 received Ad26.COV2.S at low or high dose, single or two shots; roughly five received placebo; per-sample allocation not given. Sampling was performed 63 days after the first vaccine or placebo injection. Generated by immunoSEQ multiplex PCR, the TCRdb table keeps only in-frame clones and is missing some. The data contain around 320,000 clones, 85% of them singletons. The sequences come from peripheral blood, collected in a trial of Ad26.COV2.S vaccine versus placebo. These receptors were collected from a person aged 18-65 years who received the Ad26.COV2.S COVID-19 vaccine or a placebo.

The chain couples TRBV5-1 to TRBJ1-4; D is uncertain. Per germline, CDR1 SGHRS and CDR2 YFSETQ. The germline V and J ends were trimmed by 6 bases and 7 bases, with 13 bases remaining between them. The CDR3 covers 13 residues. CDR3 protein: CASKRAEGEKLFF. The CDR3 coding sequence is TGCGCCAGCAAAAGGGCAGAGGGTGAAAAACTGTTTTTT.

This clone was observed a handful of times. The chain joins TRBV4-2 to TRBJ1-1; D uncertain. Trimming shortened V by 2 bases and J by 1 base, and 5 bases separated the two germline ends. Per germline, CDR1 LGHNA and CDR2 YNFKEQ. There are 13 residues in the CDR3. This CDR3 reads CASSQFGNTEAFF. The CDR3 DNA reads as TGTGCCAGCAGCCAATTCGGGAACACTGAAGCTTTCTTT.

V is TRBV5-6 and J is TRBJ1-6; the D gene is possibly TRBD1 (5 bases). V lost 1 base and J lost 0, with 11 bases in between. The V gene's germline CDR1 is SGHDT and CDR2 YYEEEE. The length of the CDR3 is 17 residues. The CDR3 DNA is TGTGCCAGCAGCTTGTTCAGGGATATCTCCTATAATTCACCCCTCCACTTT. As protein: CASSLFRDISYNSPLHF.